One sample yielded the 17 T cell receptor beta chains listed below, sequenced in a study of T cell repertoires in cytomegalovirus infection. TCRdb reprocessed the reads with MiXCR, giving one entry per CDR3 protein. The table lists more than 150,000 distinct CDR3 sequences, roughly 20% of them singletons, with approximately 3% in the top ten. Sample: PBMCs. The source is a human donor in good health (CMV status not recorded). Some clones in this sample may be carry-over from other donors' samples.

The chain joins TRBV11-3 to TRBJ2-6; D gene unclear. Germline lookup yields CDR1 SGHNT and CDR2 YENEEA. V was trimmed by 1 base and J by 0 bases, leaving 4 bases between them. The length of the CDR3 is 15 residues. CDR3 protein: CASSLVLSGANVLTF. The CDR3 bases are TGTGCCAGCAGCTTAGTCCTCTCTGGGGCCAACGTCCTGACTTTC. The whole variable domain, remainder taken from reference TRBV11-3 and TRBJ2-6, is EAGVVQSPRYKIIEKKQPVAFWCNPISGHNTLYWYLQNLGQGPELLIRYENEEAVDDSQLPKDRFSAERLKGVDSTLKIQPAELGDSAVYLCASSLVLSGANVLTFGAGSRLTVL.

This clonotype was seen only a few times. The gene calls are TRBV5-6 and TRBJ1-3, with D maybe TRBD1 (5 bases). Germline V gives CDR1 SGHDT, CDR2 YYEEEE. V shed 1 base and J shed 0 bases, with 14 bases lying between them. The CDR3 length is 17 residues. The CDR3: CASSLSYGDVSGNTIYF. The DNA of the CDR3 is TGTGCCAGCAGCTTGTCGTATGGGGACGTCTCTGGAAACACCATATATTTT.

This clonotype was detected ten times or more. V and J are TRBV11-2 and TRBJ1-1, with D unclear. From germline, CDR1 is SGHAT and CDR2 FQNNGV. This CDR3 contains 13 residues. V lost 0 bases and J 10 bases, leaving 12 bases between the germline ends. CDR3: CASSLEPFPGAFF. The CDR3 nucleotides are TGTGCCAGCAGCTTAGAACCCTTTCCCGGAGCTTTCTTT.

This clonotype showed up just a few times. The chain is built from TRBV2 and TRBJ2-7; 9 bases agree with TRBD1. V was clipped by 5 bases and J by 2 bases; unmatched bases: 7. Germline CDR1 reads SNHLY; CDR2 reads FYNNEI. The CDR3 is made up of 15 amino acids. The CDR3 sequence: CASSNQDRGTYEQYF. CDR3 bases: TGTGCCAGCAGTAACCAGGACAGGGGCACCTACGAGCAGTACTTC.

Ten or more counts support this clonotype. The chain combines TRBV25-1 with TRBJ2-7; no clear D. The germline V gene encodes CDR1 MGHDK and CDR2 SYGVNS. V gave up 4 bases and J gave up 3 bases, with 10 bases separating them. The CDR3 has 13 residues. The chain's CDR3 is CASSGVWGYEQYF. The CDR3 coding sequence is TGTGCCAGCAGTGGAGTTTGGGGCTACGAGCAGTACTTC.

This clonotype was seen only a few times. This chain connects TRBV7-2 to TRBJ1-2; D is ambiguous. CDR3 length: 12 amino acids. Between the trimmed V and J ends, which lost 2 bases and 7 bases, there was a span of 8 bases. The V gene's germline CDR1 is SGHTA and CDR2 FQGNSA. The CDR3 reads CASSLRGGGYTF. CDR3 in DNA: TGTGCCAGCAGCTTACGTGGAGGTGGCTACACCTTC.

The chain has TRBV6-6 and TRBJ2-7; 14 bases are shared with TRBD2. J was trimmed by 6 bases and V by 4 bases; bases with no gene match: 8. CDR1 and CDR2 from the germline V gene are MNHNY and SVGAGI (reference sequence). This CDR3 has 16 amino acids. Here the CDR3 reads CASSLSGLAGGSEQYF. For the CDR3, the DNA is TGTGCCAGCAGTTTAAGTGGACTAGCGGGGGGCAGCGAGCAGTACTTC.

This sequence joins TRBV12-3 or TRBV12-4 and TRBJ2-1; TRBD2 matches 8 bases. The CDR3 length is 15 residues. The J segment lost 2 bases and the V segment lost 2 bases, leaving 2 bases of the junction unmatched. CDR3 in amino acids: CASSLRGGTYNEQFF. In DNA, the CDR3 is TGTGCCAGCAGTTTACGGGGGGGTACCTACAATGAGCAGTTCTTC.

This sequence joins TRBV4-3 and TRBJ2-7; TRBD2 matches 11 bases. There are 15 residues in the CDR3. CDR1 is LGHNA and CDR2 is YSLEER in the germline V gene. The ends lost 4 bases at V and 5 bases at J; junction bases unmatched: 7. DNA of the CDR3: TGCGCCAGCAGCCTACTAGCGGGAGTCGCCCACGAGCAGTACTTC. Amino acid sequence: CASSLLAGVAHEQYF.

This clonotype has ten or more counts. For the CDR3, the DNA is TGTGCCATCAGTGAGTCGGGACAGGGGACCGGCTACACCTTC. Translation gives CAISESGQGTGYTF. The rearrangement links TRBV10-3 to TRBJ1-2, with 10 bases lining up with TRBD1. Trimming took 0 bases from V and 8 from J; bases not matched to a gene: 3. The CDR3 runs to 14 residues. The germline V gene has CDR1 ENHRY and CDR2 SYGVKD.

The table lists this clonotype with a few counts. This CDR3 reads CASSLGMANTGELFF. The CDR3 nucleotides are TGTGCCAGCAGCCTAGGGATGGCGAACACCGGGGAGCTGTTTTTT. The chain is built from TRBV5-5 and TRBJ2-2; D not certain. V shed 4 bases and J shed 0 bases, with 10 bases lying between them. The CDR3 runs 15 residues. The germline V gene encodes CDR1 SGHKS and CDR2 YYEKEE (reference sequence).

As regards this clonotype: A single base separates this from a much larger clone, so it may be a read error. The chain couples TRBV7-2 to TRBJ2-2; no definite D call. The germline V gene encodes CDR1 SGHTA and CDR2 FQGNSA. Deletions cut 0 bases from V and 9 bases from J, with 14 bases between. CDR3 length: 15 amino acids. The CDR3 DNA reads as TGTGCCAGCAGCTTAGCTCCCAGCCAGGCCAGGGAGCTGTTTTTT. Protein sequence: CASSLAPSQARELFF.

In this sample, this clonotype turned up a few times. This sequence joins TRBV28 and TRBJ2-2, with D tentatively TRBD2 (5 bases). Deletions cut 4 bases from V and 3 bases from J, with 18 bases between. Germline assignment: CDR1 MDHEN and CDR2 SYDVKM. The CDR3 covers 17 residues. The CDR3 nucleotides are TGTGCCAGCAGTTCCGTTGAGAGCGGCGGGTACACCGGGGAGCTGTTTTTT. Translated: CASSSVESGGYTGELFF.

The chain has TRBV2 and TRBJ1-2; 9 nucleotides agree with TRBD1. Germline assignment: CDR1 SNHLY and CDR2 FYNNEI. Losses at the gene ends were 6 bases for V and 2 bases for J; bases not matched to a gene: 13. This CDR3 contains 17 residues. In DNA form, the CDR3 reads TGTGCCAGCAGAGCTCCGGGACAGGGCCGTTTCAACTATGGCTACACCTTC. Translation: CASRAPGQGRFNYGYTF.

Only a few counts were recorded for this clonotype. The chain carries TRBV19 and TRBJ2-1; TRBD2 is a possible D gene (7 bases). The CDR3 sequence is 14 residues long. Trimming cost V 7 bases and J 2 bases, with 12 bases left between them. Looked up from germline, CDR1 is LNHDA and CDR2 is SQIVND (reference sequence). The CDR3, as DNA: TGTGCCAGTAAGGGGGGGCTCGCCTACAATGAGCAGTTCTTC. It encodes CASKGGLAYNEQFF.

This clonotype was observed a few times. CDR3 protein: CASSQDPPGAMNTEAFF. CDR3 bases: TGCGCCAGCAGCCAAGATCCCCCAGGGGCCATGAACACTGAAGCTTTCTTT. The chain recombines TRBV4-1 with TRBJ1-1; possible D gene TRBD1, 6 bases. Germline-derived CDR1 and CDR2 are MGHRA and YSYEKL. This CDR3 spans 17 amino acids. V was clipped by 0 bases and J by 0 bases, with 14 bases between them.

The chain recombines TRBV7-9 with TRBJ2-5; D ambiguous. Germline-derived CDR1 and CDR2 are SEHNR and FQNEAQ (reference sequence). V dropped 1 base and J dropped 6 bases, with 9 bases sitting between them. The length of the CDR3 is 13 residues. DNA for the CDR3: TGTGCCAGCAGCTTAGTGGCTGGGAAGACCCAGTACTTC. It is translated as CASSLVAGKTQYF. Together with reference TRBV7-9 and TRBJ2-5, the CDR3 gives the full variable domain: DTGVSQNPRHKITKRGQNVTFRCDPISEHNRLYWYRQTLGQGPEFLTYFQNEAQLEKSRLLSDRFSAERPKGSFSTLEIQRTEQGDSAMYLCASSLVAGKTQYFGPGTRLLVL.